This entry lists 8 T cell receptor beta chains sequenced from one sample in a study of blood T cell repertoires in COVID-19. Method: immunoSEQ multiplex PCR; TCRdb's copy keeps in-frame clones and lacks some. This table has around 100,000 clones, roughly 80% appearing once. The sequenced sample consisted of peripheral blood. These receptors originate from a human donor in a cohort sampled during active COVID-19.

Points on this clone: Other DNA sequences of this sample code for an identical CDR3. The chain couples TRBV11-2 to TRBJ2-5; D call uncertain. This CDR3 is 11 amino acids long. Germline assignment: CDR1 SGHAT and CDR2 FQNNGV. V lost 3 bases and J 5 bases, leaving 4 bases between the germline ends. The CDR3 reads CASSLRETQYF. The CDR3 nucleotides read TGTGCCAGCAGCTTGCGGGAGACCCAGTACTTC.

This chain links TRBV6-5 with TRBJ1-5; D possibly corresponds to TRBD1 (6 bases). Germline assignment: CDR1 MNHEY and CDR2 SVGAGI. The CDR3 is 13 residues long. Trimming shortened V by 9 bases and J by 4 bases, and 13 bases separated the two germline ends. The CDR3 loop reads CASSFQGNQPQHF. The CDR3, as DNA: TGTGCCAGTTCCTTCCAGGGGAATCAGCCCCAGCATTTT.

This rearrangement joins TRBV4-3 to TRBJ2-1; D might be TRBD1 (5 bases). Per the germline V gene, CDR1 is LGHNA and CDR2 is YSLEER. The CDR3 length is 15 residues. Trimming stripped 3 bases from V and 8 bases from J, with 17 bases between. The CDR3 region is CASSQSQGRSDEQFF. The CDR3 DNA reads TGCGCCAGCAGCCAGTCCCAGGGAAGGTCAGATGAGCAGTTCTTC.

V usage is TRBV27 and J usage is TRBJ1-6, with TRBD1 matching over 8 bases. The V gene's germline CDR1 is MNHEY and CDR2 SMNVEV (reference sequence). CDR3 length equals 16 residues. The ends lost 2 bases at V and 5 bases at J; junction bases unmatched: 5. DNA of the CDR3: TGTGCCAGCAGTTTAGACAGGGGTCCCAATAATTCACCCCTCCACTTT. Residues: CASSLDRGPNNSPLHF.

V usage is TRBV11-2 and J usage is TRBJ1-1, with no clear D. Trimming pared 6 bases from V and 1 base from J, leaving 3 bases between. Germline V gene sequence: CDR1 SGHAT, CDR2 FQNNGV. The length of the CDR3 is 11 residues. The CDR3, as DNA: TGTGCCAGCAGACAGAACACTGAAGCTTTCTTT. This gives the protein CASRQNTEAFF.

The chain joins TRBV6-5 to TRBJ2-3; TRBD1 matches 7 bases. The CDR3 loop spans 14 amino acids. With 6 bases clipped from V and 2 bases from J, the junction kept 5 bases outside the gene matches. Germline values: CDR1 MNHEY, CDR2 SVGAGI. DNA for the CDR3: TGTGCCAGCAGGGACAGGACGCACACAGATACGCAGTATTTT. Residues: CASRDRTHTDTQYF.

V usage is TRBV4-1 and J usage is TRBJ2-2; 14 nucleotides line up with TRBD2. CDR1 is MGHRA, CDR2 YSYEKL, per germline. V shed 1 base, J shed 6 bases, and the junction held 7 bases outside the gene matches. The CDR3 has 18 residues. CDR3 DNA sequence: TGCGCCAGCAGCCAAGGCCTGGGACTAGCGGGAGTTTCCGGGGAGCTGTTTTTT. Protein product: CASSQGLGLAGVSGELFF.

The chain is built from TRBV7-2 and TRBJ2-7; D ambiguous. The CDR3 contains 13 residues. Germline-derived CDR1 and CDR2 are SGHTA and FQGNSA. V was cut by 1 base and J by 5 bases, with 9 bases left in between. The CDR3 bases are TGTGCCAGCAGCTTAGTTCGGCTAGACGAGCAGTACTTC. As protein: CASSLVRLDEQYF.